This TCR beta chain was obtained from a study of neurological immune-mediated disorders (dated by TCRdb to the late 2010s). Notes on the research overall: Peripheral blood TCR-beta repertoires from patients with HTLV-I-associated myelopathy (HAM/TSP), patients with multiple sclerosis, and healthy controls were compared in the study using UMI-based sequencing. Alongside PBMC samples, the set of approximately 100 TCR-beta libraries contained longitudinal samples, technical triplicates, and paired CD4+ and CD8+ T-cell subsets that had been sorted. The cohort was made up of 68 subjects, consisting of some 15 HAM/TSP patients, some 34 multiple sclerosis patients and some 20 healthy controls. The paper as a whole reports these results and caveats: TCR clonal expansion was highest in HAM/TSP patients and lowest in MS patients, with MS patients falling below even healthy controls. Across subjects, expanded clones never shared an identical CDR3 amino acid sequence, which suggests that the TCR-beta repertoires in every group were private.

The CDR1 and CDR2 encoded by the germline V gene are SGHTA and FQGTGA. The CDR3 starts with the cysteine, ends with the phenylalanine, and has 13 residues. Solely the CDR3 DNA is kept, with 39 bases framed from the first base. The germline V and J ends show losses of 2 bases and 8 bases respectively, and no gene match explains 3 bases of the junction. There are many counts of this clonotype. The antigen this receptor binds is unknown. No qualities accompany the bases; no much larger clone lies one base away. cDNA was synthesized by template-switch 5'RACE using a primer with a 10-nucleotide random unique molecular identifier that tagged each TCR transcript. Every sequencing run covered 15-18 subjects and yielded more than 160 million TCR-beta sequences. The RNeasy kit was used for extraction of total RNA. Using the KAPA Real-time Library Amplification kit, TCR-beta VDJ regions were amplified with primers for the TCR constant region and the 5'RACE anchor. A first PCR added sample indexes and Illumina adaptors, and a second PCR then raised library yield. After Ampure bead purification, the TCR product of roughly 650 bp was size-selected on a 2% E-gel SizeSelection system. Before pooling, libraries had their quality checked on a Bioanalyzer, their concentration measured with Qubit, and their quantity determined with the Kapa Library Quantification kit. An Illumina HiSeq 2500 sequenced the libraries paired-end 2 x 150 bp. To increase sequence diversity, about 25-31% phiX was spiked into each library pool. Processing in the source paper ran as follows. The quality-filtered reads were processed with the UMI-based MiGEC pipeline, whose error correction step removed more than 75% of the raw TCR sequences. IMGT germline references were used for alignment of VDJ genes, and clonotypes were defined by a unique CDR3 amino acid sequence together with V-J genes. VDJtools evaluated clonal expansion, Shannon diversity and CDR3 relatedness (CalcPairwiseDistances, ClusterSamples); CLCbio workbench built phylogenetic trees. Clones with at least 8 unique UMIs were defined as expanded, with this threshold being based on coefficient-of-variation modelling across technical triplicates. TCRdb ran its own pipeline on the public reads, namely fastp trimming at Q25 and MiXCR clone calling, and kept in-frame beta chains. For every CDR3 protein sequence, its rows merge into one entry that carries the most common genes and DNA. In this record, the V and J calls reflect TCRdb's handling and not the investigators' own analysis. The sample yields under 90,000 distinct CDR3 sequences; over 9% were counted once. The ten largest make up around 2% of the sample.

The healthy controls were volunteers from a blood bank in Maryland, USA. Unsorted PBMC libraries were generated from 2 million PBMCs stored in RNAlater at -80 °C until RNA extraction. Peripheral blood was subjected to Ficoll-Hypaque density gradient centrifugation to isolate PBMCs, which were then cryopreserved in liquid nitrogen. The chain was built from TRBV7-3 and TRBJ2-1; 7 central bases correspond to TRBD1. The sequenced sample was PBMCs. This TCR was recovered from a man in his forties in good health. At the DNA level, the sequence is TGTGCCAGCAGCTTAGAGGGGACAGATGAGCAGTTCTTC. Translated, it reads CASSLEGTDEQFF.